These 28 T cell receptor beta chains were all obtained from the same sample, sequenced in a study of CD8 T cells in Susac syndrome. The RNA input was about 0.5 to 1 ug, and it was reverse transcribed with random hexamers. MiXCR was run by TCRdb on the immunoSEQ multiplex PCR reads, yielding one entry per CDR3 protein. The table records about 200,000 distinct CDR3 sequences, roughly 94% of them present only once. Sequencing was done on a sample of CD4+ T cells from PBMCs. These receptors were taken from a human donor in good health.

V is TRBV15 and J is TRBJ1-6; D is uncertain. This CDR3 region has 13 residues. The germline V gene has CDR1 LNHNV and CDR2 YYDKDF (reference sequence). V was shortened by 0 bases and J by 15 bases, with 12 bases between the two germline ends. The CDR3 spells CATSRDEVGNLHF. The CDR3 DNA sequence: TGTGCCACCAGCAGAGATGAGGTGGGAAACCTCCACTTT.

The chain recombines TRBV29-1 with TRBJ1-5; 8 bases agree with TRBD1. This CDR3 has 13 residues. Germline V gene lookup returns CDR1 SQVTM and CDR2 ANQGSEA. The V and J ends lost 5 bases and 1 base, in that order; junction bases with no gene match: 1. The DNA of the CDR3 is TGCAGCGTTCGGACAGGGAGCAATCAGCCCCAGCATTTT. It encodes CSVRTGSNQPQHF.

The chain has TRBV24-1 and TRBJ2-3; D gene uncertain. The CDR3 contains 11 residues. The V gene lost 9 bases and the J gene lost 4 bases, with 7 bases spanning the gap. Germline-derived CDR1 and CDR2 are KGHDR and SFDVKD. The CDR3 DNA is TGTGCCACCCAGAACGCAGATACGCAGTATTTT. It yields the protein CATQNADTQYF.

V is TRBV9 and J is TRBJ2-3; D gene ambiguous. The CDR3 loop spans 12 amino acids. CDR1 is SGDLS, CDR2 YYNGEE, per germline. V was shortened by 4 bases and J by 8 bases, with 11 bases between the two germline ends. The CDR3 protein is CASSPTDTTQYF. In nucleotides, the CDR3 is TGTGCCAGCAGCCCCACTGATACTACGCAGTATTTT.

The chain links TRBV29-1 to TRBJ2-5; perhaps TRBD2 as D (6 bases). The V gene's germline CDR1 is SQVTM and CDR2 ANQGSEA. This CDR3 spans 12 amino acids. V was pared by 5 bases and J by 5 bases, with 12 bases between. The CDR3 sequence: CSVCPRGETQYF. The CDR3 DNA is TGCAGCGTTTGCCCCCGGGGGGAGACCCAGTACTTC.

The chain links TRBV20-1 to TRBJ2-3; weak D call: TRBD2 (5 bases). This CDR3 contains 14 residues. Trimming took 3 bases from V and 5 from J, leaving 15 bases between them. CDR1 and CDR2 (germline): DFQATT, SNEGSKA (reference sequence). CDR3 sequence reads: CSARGTSFGDTQYF. CDR3 in DNA: TGCAGTGCTAGGGGTACTAGTTTCGGAGATACGCAGTATTTT.

The chain has TRBV20-1 and TRBJ1-5; D is ambiguous. CDR3 length: 12 residues. Trimming removed 6 bases at V and 2 bases at J, with 8 bases between. The germline V gene has CDR1 DFQATT and CDR2 SNEGSKA (reference sequence). CDR3 nucleotide sequence: TGCAGTGCGACGGACGGCAATCAGCCCCAGCATTTT. Its translation is CSATDGNQPQHF.

The V and J genes are TRBV3-1 and TRBJ2-4, with 7 nucleotides matching TRBD1. J was trimmed by 7 bases and V by 1 base; bases with no gene match: 7. This CDR3 has 15 amino acids. Germline V gene sequence: CDR1 LGHDT, CDR2 YNNKEL (reference sequence). The CDR3: CASSQGYATGNIQYF. The CDR3 bases are TGTGCCAGCAGCCAAGGATACGCGACAGGGAACATTCAGTACTTC.

The chain couples TRBV15 to TRBJ1-1, with D perhaps TRBD1 (5 bases). V was shortened by 1 base and J by 3 bases, with 12 bases between the two germline ends. The CDR3 runs to 15 residues. Germline V gene lookup returns CDR1 LNHNV and CDR2 YYDKDF (reference sequence). CDR3 bases: TGTGCCACCAGCAGAGTCGATGACAGCTACACTGAAGCTTTCTTT. This gives the protein CATSRVDDSYTEAFF.

The J gene is TRBJ2-7, the V gene TRBV9; maybe TRBD2 (6 bases). CDR1 and CDR2 (germline): SGDLS, YYNGEE. CDR3 length: 13 amino acids. Trimming pared 4 bases from V and 4 bases from J, leaving 12 bases between. The CDR3 here is CASSIAEGYEQYV. CDR3 nucleotide sequence: TGTGCCAGCAGCATAGCGGAGGGGTACGAGCAGTACGTC.

The chain joins TRBV3-1 to TRBJ1-6, with D possibly TRBD1 on 5 matching bases. Germline CDR1 and CDR2: LGHDT and YNNKEL (reference sequence). V was trimmed by 4 bases and J by 12 bases, leaving 13 bases between them. The CDR3 contains 13 residues. The CDR3 here is CASSLGLQLPLHF. CDR3 nucleotides: TGTGCCAGCAGCCTGGGACTGCAACTACCCCTCCACTTT.

The chain couples TRBV9 to TRBJ2-7, with unresolved D. From germline, CDR1 is SGDLS and CDR2 YYNGEE. The CDR3 sequence is 15 residues long. V shed 0 bases and J shed 4 bases, with 14 bases lying between them. As DNA, the CDR3 is TGTGCCAGCAGCGTAGCCGGCAGCGTCGTTTACGAGCAGTACTTC. Protein product: CASSVAGSVVYEQYF.

V usage is TRBV12-3 or TRBV12-4 and J usage is TRBJ1-1; 7 bases fit TRBD1. The CDR3 consists of 15 residues. Germline trimming cut 0 bases from V and 7 bases from J; bases unmatched to any gene: 8. The CDR3 DNA reads as TGTGCCAGCAGTTTAGCGCAATGGGGACAGATTGAAGCTTTCTTT. Translated, it gives CASSLAQWGQIEAFF.

The J gene is TRBJ1-5, the V gene TRBV3-1; no clear D. Germline values: CDR1 LGHDT, CDR2 YNNKEL (reference sequence). There are 15 residues in the CDR3. Trimming took 0 bases from V and 9 from J, leaving 15 bases between them. The CDR3 loop reads CASSQDVTGVWPQHF. DNA for the CDR3: TGTGCCAGCAGCCAAGATGTAACGGGCGTGTGGCCCCAGCATTTT.

The gene calls are TRBV20-1 and TRBJ2-1; 11 positions agree with TRBD1. J gave up 6 bases and V 5 bases, and 3 bases lay outside the gene matches. CDR1 is DFQATT and CDR2 is SNEGSKA in the germline V gene (reference sequence). The CDR3 runs 13 residues. CDR3 protein: CSAPGTGGNEQFF. The CDR3 coding sequence is TGCAGTGCTCCCGGGACAGGGGGCAATGAGCAGTTCTTC.

The rearrangement joins TRBV5-1 to TRBJ1-1; D is ambiguous. The CDR3 covers 14 residues. The germline V and J ends were trimmed by 3 bases and 4 bases, with 13 bases remaining between them. Germline lookup yields CDR1 SGHRS and CDR2 YFSETQ. As DNA, the CDR3 is TGCGCCAGCAGCTCATTAAGCGGGAGCACTGAAGCTTTCTTT. It codes for CASSSLSGSTEAFF.

The V and J genes are TRBV20-1 and TRBJ2-2, with D unclear. Per germline, CDR1 DFQATT and CDR2 SNEGSKA (reference sequence). V lost 5 bases and J 4 bases, leaving 14 bases between the germline ends. CDR3 length: 14 amino acids. CDR3 sequence reads: CSASGRPFTGELFF. CDR3 bases: TGCAGTGCTTCCGGACGGCCATTCACCGGGGAGCTGTTTTTT.

The gene calls are TRBV25-1 and TRBJ1-5, with 9 bases matching TRBD1. Trimming removed 7 bases from V and 1 base from J; junction bases left unmatched: 5. Germline values: CDR1 MGHDK, CDR2 SYGVNS. The CDR3 is 15 amino acids. This CDR3 reads CASKGQGGSNQPQHF. Written as DNA, the CDR3 is TGTGCCAGCAAGGGACAGGGTGGAAGCAATCAGCCCCAGCATTTT.

This clonotype showed up just once. The chain carries TRBV20-1 and TRBJ2-7; TRBD1 aligns across 11 bases. Germline V gene sequence: CDR1 DFQATT, CDR2 SNEGSKA (reference sequence). The V gene end was trimmed by 3 bases and the J gene end by 2 bases; junction bases not matched to a gene: 9. The CDR3 is 16 residues long. CDR3 sequence reads: CSASPRSGQGAYEQYF. The CDR3 bases are TGCAGTGCTAGTCCGAGGTCGGGACAGGGGGCCTACGAGCAGTACTTC.

This chain joins TRBV10-3 and TRBJ1-5; D not certain. The V end was cut by 0 bases, the J end by 7 bases, with 7 bases between. Germline CDR1 and CDR2: ENHRY and SYGVKD. The CDR3 has 13 amino acids. The CDR3: CAISESQDQPQHF. In DNA form, the CDR3 reads TGTGCCATCAGTGAGTCCCAAGACCAGCCCCAGCATTTT.

V gene TRBV9 combines with J gene TRBJ1-3; D gene unclear. The CDR3 is 14 residues long. In germline, CDR1 is SGDLS, CDR2 YYNGEE. The V end lost 3 bases, the J end lost 0 bases, and 7 bases lay between the germline ends. CDR3 coding DNA: TGTGCCAGCAGCGGATACAGCTCTGGAAACACCATATATTTT. As protein: CASSGYSSGNTIYF.

The rearrangement uses TRBV5-1 and TRBJ1-1; the match to TRBD1 covers 7 bases. Germline CDR1 reads SGHRS; CDR2 reads YFSETQ. V trimming: 1 base; J trimming: 4 bases; junction bases outside the gene matches: 7. This CDR3 contains 15 residues. CDR3 DNA sequence: TGCGCCAGCAGCTTGCCCGAGGGGGCCATCACTGAAGCTTTCTTT. Translating it yields CASSLPEGAITEAFF.

The chain employs TRBV7-2 and TRBJ2-7; D is undetermined. This CDR3 has 14 residues. Germline lookup yields CDR1 SGHTA and CDR2 FQGNSA. V lost 1 base to trimming and J lost 3 bases, with 10 bases between them. For the CDR3, the DNA is TGTGCCAGCAGCTTAGTGAGTGGTAACTACGAGCAGTACGTC. This sequence encodes CASSLVSGNYEQYV.

The chain links TRBV20-1 to TRBJ1-1; tentative D call: TRBD1 (5 bases). CDR1 is DFQATT, CDR2 SNEGSKA, per germline (reference sequence). The CDR3 loop spans 13 amino acids. Trimming took off 5 bases at V and 3 bases at J, with 13 bases between the two ends. CDR3 loop: CSASGGSHTEAFF. DNA for the CDR3: TGCAGTGCTTCGGGGGGTTCCCACACTGAAGCTTTCTTT.

J is TRBJ1-4 and V is TRBV12-3 or TRBV12-4; D unclear. The CDR3 covers 13 residues. V lost 6 bases and J lost 10, with 15 bases in between. The CDR3 sequence is CASSPNTFGKLFF. Here the CDR3 DNA reads TGTGCCAGCAGCCCAAACACATTCGGAAAACTGTTTTTT.

V and J are TRBV12-3 or TRBV12-4 and TRBJ2-5; 8 bases agree with TRBD2. The CDR3 spans 14 residues. The ends lost 2 bases at V and 5 bases at J; junction bases unmatched: 4. The CDR3 DNA is TGTGCCAGCAGTTTATCGGGGGGGCTGGAGACCCAGTACTTC. Protein: CASSLSGGLETQYF.

The chain has TRBV6-2 or TRBV6-3 and TRBJ2-1; 14 bases agree with TRBD2. The germline CDR1 and CDR2 sequences are MNHEY and SVGEGT. The CDR3 runs to 17 residues. The ends lost 5 bases at V and 5 bases at J; junction bases unmatched: 8. CDR3: CASSLRTSGRLDNEQFF. Written as DNA, the CDR3 is TGTGCCAGCAGTCTCCGGACTAGCGGGAGGTTGGACAATGAGCAGTTCTTC.

This sequence joins TRBV7-2 and TRBJ2-3, with 8 bases matching TRBD2. Per germline, CDR1 SGHTA and CDR2 FQGNSA. V was clipped by 5 bases and J by 3 bases; unmatched bases: 10. This CDR3 has 16 amino acids. The CDR3 loop reads CASSQSGGRGTDTQYF. CDR3 DNA: TGTGCCAGCAGCCAGTCGGGGGGGCGGGGGACAGATACGCAGTATTTT.